This passage covers 9 T cell receptor beta chains from one sample sequenced in a study of a mutant IDH1 vaccine in newly diagnosed glioma. Time point described: baseline, week 1 (first vaccination visit). Treatment reported: pre-vaccination baseline after standard-of-care therapy. Profiled with immunoSEQ multiplex PCR; TCRdb holds only in-frame clones, not every one. Of just under 95,000 clones listed, about four fifths are singletons. Sequencing used PBMCs, obtained from a glioma patient treated with radiotherapy, temozolomide or both. Every receptor here comes from a woman aged 50 to 60 with glioma.

The J gene is TRBJ2-6, the V gene TRBV19, with D possibly TRBD1 on 6 matching bases. V was trimmed by 6 bases and J by 4 bases, leaving 13 bases between them. CDR3 length: 15 residues. From germline, CDR1 is LNHDA and CDR2 SQIVND (reference sequence). The CDR3, as DNA: TGTGCCAGTAGGTCAGGGGTGACGGGGGCCAACGTCCTGACTTTC. It translates to CASRSGVTGANVLTF.

The chain combines TRBV5-1 with TRBJ2-2, with TRBD2 as a possible D gene (5 bases). This CDR3 contains 16 residues. The germline V gene encodes CDR1 SGHRS and CDR2 YFSETQ. The germline V and J ends were trimmed by 0 bases and 5 bases, with 14 bases remaining between them. This CDR3 reads CASSLAREIGTGELFF. Written as DNA, the CDR3 is TGCGCCAGCAGCTTGGCACGGGAAATAGGAACCGGGGAGCTGTTTTTT.

The J gene is TRBJ2-1, the V gene TRBV2; 14 bases line up with TRBD2. The CDR3 spans 15 residues. Unmatched junction bases numbered 6, after V lost 7 bases and J lost 7 bases. Germline V CDR1 and CDR2: SNHLY, FYNNEI. CDR3 loop: CASNVWTSGGNEQFF. In DNA form, the CDR3 reads TGTGCCAGCAATGTTTGGACTAGCGGGGGGAATGAGCAGTTCTTC.

In its sample, this clone was seen a few times. The chain links TRBV27 to TRBJ1-5; D is possibly TRBD1 (6 bases). CDR1 and CDR2 (germline): MNHEY, SMNVEV (reference sequence). The CDR3 has 15 amino acids. Deletions cut 5 bases from V and 6 bases from J, with 17 bases between. The CDR3: CASSPTGRLSQPQHF. Here the CDR3 DNA reads TGTGCCAGCAGTCCCACAGGGCGGCTAAGTCAGCCCCAGCATTTT.

This clone occurred a few times. V usage is TRBV11-3 and J usage is TRBJ1-1; D unresolved. Germline assignment: CDR1 SGHNT and CDR2 YENEEA. V was cut by 5 bases and J by 1 base, with 8 bases left in between. The CDR3 consists of 13 residues. Written as DNA, the CDR3 is TGTGCCAGCAGCAGGCAAGCGAACACTGAAGCTTTCTTT. Translating gives CASSRQANTEAFF.

This chain uses TRBV7-9 with TRBJ1-6; TRBD1 matches at 7 bases. The CDR3 loop spans 14 amino acids. The trim removed 3 bases at V and 10 bases at J, leaving 6 bases unmatched. Germline values: CDR1 SEHNR, CDR2 FQNEAQ (reference sequence). CDR3 region: CASSFGRGNSPLHF. In DNA form, the CDR3 reads TGTGCCAGCAGCTTCGGCAGGGGGAACTCACCCCTCCACTTT.

The V call is TRBV5-1, the J call TRBJ1-5; possible D gene TRBD1, 5 bases. This CDR3 contains 14 residues. Germline CDR1 is SGHRS and CDR2 is YFSETQ. V was clipped by 2 bases and J by 11 bases, with 17 bases between them. The CDR3 nucleotides read TGCGCCAGCAGCTTCGGGACCGGGGAGTCCTCCCAGCATTTT. It is translated as CASSFGTGESSQHF.

The DNA of the CDR3 is TGTGCCAGCAGCCAAGAGGTCGGGGGGCTGAGTTCACCCCTCCACTTT. Translated: CASSQEVGGLSSPLHF. The chain carries TRBV14 and TRBJ1-6, with D possibly TRBD1 on 6 matching bases. Trimming took 0 bases from V and 9 from J, leaving 15 bases between them. This CDR3 has 16 amino acids. CDR1 is SGHDN, CDR2 FVKESK, per germline.

This clone was observed at least ten times. The gene calls are TRBV5-1 and TRBJ1-2; the D gene is possibly TRBD1 (5 bases). The CDR3 loop spans 15 amino acids. From germline, CDR1 is SGHRS and CDR2 YFSETQ. V was pared by 0 bases and J by 3 bases, with 12 bases between. The chain's CDR3 is CASSLDPGQDYGYTF. The CDR3, as DNA: TGCGCCAGCAGCTTGGACCCAGGGCAGGACTATGGCTACACCTTC.